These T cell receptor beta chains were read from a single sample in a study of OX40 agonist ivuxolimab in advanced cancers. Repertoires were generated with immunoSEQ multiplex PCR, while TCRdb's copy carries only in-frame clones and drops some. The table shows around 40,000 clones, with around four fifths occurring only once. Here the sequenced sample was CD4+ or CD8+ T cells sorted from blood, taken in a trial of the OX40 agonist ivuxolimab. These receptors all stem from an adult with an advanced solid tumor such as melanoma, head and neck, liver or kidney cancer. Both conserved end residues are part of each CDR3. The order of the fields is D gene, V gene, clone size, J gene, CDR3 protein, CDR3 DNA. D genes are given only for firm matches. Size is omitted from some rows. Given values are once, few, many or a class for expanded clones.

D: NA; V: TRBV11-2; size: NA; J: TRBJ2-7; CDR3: CASSPYRATYEQYF; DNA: TGTGCCAGCAGCCCATACCGGGCGACCTACGAGCAGTACTTC
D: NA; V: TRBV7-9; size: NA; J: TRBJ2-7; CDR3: CASRAGQRYEQYF; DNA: TGTGCCAGCAGAGCGGGACAGAGGTACGAGCAGTACTTC
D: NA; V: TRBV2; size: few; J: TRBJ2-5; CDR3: CASKGFRETQYF; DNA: TGTGCCAGCAAGGGGTTTAGGGAGACCCAGTACTTC
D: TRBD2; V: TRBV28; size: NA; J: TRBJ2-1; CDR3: CASRGTSGFRGRSYNEQFF; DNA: TGTGCCAGCAGAGGGACTAGCGGGTTTAGGGGTAGGTCCTACAATGAGCAGTTCTTC
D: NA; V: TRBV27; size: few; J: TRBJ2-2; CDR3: CASSFRSGGGTGELFF; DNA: TGTGCCAGCAGTTTCAGATCCGGGGGTGGGACCGGGGAGCTGTTTTTT
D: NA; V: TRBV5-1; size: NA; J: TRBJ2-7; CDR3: CASSLYGGTTYEQYF; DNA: TGCGCCAGCAGCCTGTACGGCGGGACAACCTACGAGCAGTACTTC
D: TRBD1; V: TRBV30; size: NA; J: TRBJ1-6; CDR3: CALRTGWNSPLHF; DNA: TGTGCCCTAAGGACAGGGTGGAATTCACCCCTCCACTTT
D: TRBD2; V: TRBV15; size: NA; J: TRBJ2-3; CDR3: CATSRALSGGSLYTQYF; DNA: TGTGCCACCAGCAGAGCCCTGAGCGGGGGCTCCCTTTATACGCAGTATTTT
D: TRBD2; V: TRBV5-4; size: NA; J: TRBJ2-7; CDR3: CASSRVREGSYEQYF; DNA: TGTGCCAGCAGCCGGGTGCGGGAGGGTTCCTACGAGCAGTACTTC
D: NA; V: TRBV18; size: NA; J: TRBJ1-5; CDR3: CASSPGTANQPQHF; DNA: TGTGCCAGCTCACCGGGGACCGCCAATCAGCCCCAGCATTTT
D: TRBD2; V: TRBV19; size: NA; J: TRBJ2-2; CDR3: CASIPGGHTGELFF; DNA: TGTGCCAGTATACCGGGGGGGCACACCGGGGAGCTGTTTTTT
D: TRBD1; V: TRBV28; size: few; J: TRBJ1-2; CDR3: CASSSPDRGGYGYTF; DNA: TGTGCCAGCAGTTCCCCGGACAGGGGAGGCTATGGCTACACCTTC
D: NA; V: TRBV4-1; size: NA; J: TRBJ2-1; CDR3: CASSHYREGDEQFF; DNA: TGCGCCAGCAGCCATTACAGGGAGGGGGATGAGCAGTTCTTC
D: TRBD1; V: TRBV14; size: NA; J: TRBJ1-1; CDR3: CASSLRTGRNTEAFF; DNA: TGTGCCAGCAGCCTACGGACAGGGAGGAACACTGAAGCTTTCTTT
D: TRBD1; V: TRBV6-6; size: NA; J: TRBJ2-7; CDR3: CASRTTGSSYEQYF; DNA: TGTGCCAGCAGGACGACAGGGAGCTCCTACGAGCAGTACTTC
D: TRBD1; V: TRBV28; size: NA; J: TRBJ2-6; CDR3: CASSPWTGEGTGANVLTF; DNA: TGTGCCAGCAGTCCCTGGACAGGGGAAGGGACTGGGGCCAACGTCCTGACTTTC
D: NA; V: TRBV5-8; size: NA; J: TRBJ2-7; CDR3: CASSPRPRDYEQYF; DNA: TGTGCCAGCAGCCCCCGTCCGCGTGACTACGAGCAGTACTTC
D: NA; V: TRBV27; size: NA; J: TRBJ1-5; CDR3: CASRGAGYSNQPQHF; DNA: TGTGCCAGCAGGGGGGCAGGGTATAGCAATCAGCCCCAGCATTTT
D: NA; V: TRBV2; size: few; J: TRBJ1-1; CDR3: CASKRELTENTEAFF; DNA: TGTGCCAGCAAACGGGAACTCACGGAGAACACTGAAGCTTTCTTT
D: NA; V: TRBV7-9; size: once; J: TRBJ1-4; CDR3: CASSYTSGEKLFF; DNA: TGTGCCAGCAGCTACACTTCCGGAGAAAAACTGTTTTTT
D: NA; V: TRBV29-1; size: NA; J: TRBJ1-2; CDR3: CSVDGGAALGYTF; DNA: TGCAGCGTTGATGGTGGCGCGGCGCTTGGCTACACCTTC
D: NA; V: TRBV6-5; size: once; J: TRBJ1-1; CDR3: CASSYRQASMNTEAFF; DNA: TGTGCCAGCAGTTACCGGCAGGCCAGCATGAACACTGAAGCTTTCTTT
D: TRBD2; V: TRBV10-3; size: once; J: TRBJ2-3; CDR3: CAVAGVTDTQYF; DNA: TGTGCGGTAGCGGGGGTCACAGATACGCAGTATTTT
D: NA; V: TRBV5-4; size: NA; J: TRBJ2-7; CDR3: CASSLQSYEQYF; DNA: TGTGCCAGCAGCTTGCAGAGCTACGAGCAGTACTTC
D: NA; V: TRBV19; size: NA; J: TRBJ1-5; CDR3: CASTWGMGSQPQHF; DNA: TGTGCCAGTACCTGGGGGATGGGTAGTCAGCCCCAGCATTTT
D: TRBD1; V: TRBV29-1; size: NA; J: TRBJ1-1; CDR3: CSVTPGGDLGNTEAFF; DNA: TGCAGCGTTACTCCAGGGGGCGATTTGGGGAACACTGAAGCTTTCTTT
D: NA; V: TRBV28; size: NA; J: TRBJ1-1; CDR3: CASKDAEAFF; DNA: TGTGCCAGCAAAGACGCTGAAGCTTTCTTT
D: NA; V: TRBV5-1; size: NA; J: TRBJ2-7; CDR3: CASSLGRPPYEQYF; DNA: TGCGCCAGCAGCTTGGGACGTCCTCCCTACGAGCAGTACTTC
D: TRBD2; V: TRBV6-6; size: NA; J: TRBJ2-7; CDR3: CASSRAGETHEQYF; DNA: TGTGCCAGCAGCAGAGCGGGAGAAACGCACGAGCAGTACTTC
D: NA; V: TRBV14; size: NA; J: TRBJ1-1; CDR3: CASSQGGRGRLRATEAFF; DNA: TGTGCCAGCAGCCAAGGGGGTCGAGGTAGACTCCGGGCCACTGAAGCTTTCTTT
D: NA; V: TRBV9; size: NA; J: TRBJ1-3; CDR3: CASSVEVNSGNTIYF; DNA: TGTGCCAGCAGCGTAGAGGTCAACTCTGGAAACACCATATATTTT
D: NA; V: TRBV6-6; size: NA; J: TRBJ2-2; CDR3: CASHPPQNTGELFF; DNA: TGTGCCAGCCATCCCCCCCAGAACACCGGGGAGCTGTTTTTT
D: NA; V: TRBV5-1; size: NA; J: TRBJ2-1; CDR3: CASSLRPYNEQFF; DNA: TGCGCCAGCAGCTTGAGGCCGTACAATGAGCAGTTCTTC
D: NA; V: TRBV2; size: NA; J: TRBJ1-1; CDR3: CASSGRLNTEAFF; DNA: TGTGCCAGCAGTGGACGGCTGAACACTGAAGCTTTCTTT
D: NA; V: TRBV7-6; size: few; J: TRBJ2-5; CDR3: CASTPGAQETQYF; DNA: TGTGCCAGCACCCCGGGGGCCCAAGAGACCCAGTACTTC
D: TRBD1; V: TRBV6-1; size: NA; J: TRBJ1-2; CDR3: CASSQGRDSYGYTF; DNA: TGTGCCAGCAGCCAAGGGCGGGACAGCTATGGCTACACCTTC
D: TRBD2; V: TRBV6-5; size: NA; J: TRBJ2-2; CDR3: CAIGTSWTGELFF; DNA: TGTGCCATCGGGACTAGTTGGACCGGGGAGCTGTTTTTT
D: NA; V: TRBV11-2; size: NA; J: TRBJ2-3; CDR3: CASSLSSSTDTQYF; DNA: TGTGCCAGCAGCTTAAGCAGTTCCACAGATACGCAGTATTTT
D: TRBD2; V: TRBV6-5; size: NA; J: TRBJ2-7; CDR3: CASSPSGVGYEQYF; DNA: TGTGCCAGCAGCCCTAGCGGGGTTGGCTACGAGCAGTACTTC
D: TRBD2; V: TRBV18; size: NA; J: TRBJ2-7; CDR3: CASSPGLAETEQYF; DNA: TGTGCCAGCTCACCGGGACTAGCGGAAACCGAGCAGTACTTC
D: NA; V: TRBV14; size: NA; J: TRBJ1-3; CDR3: CASSPPGQRNTIYF; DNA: TGTGCCAGCAGCCCACCGGGACAAAGAAACACCATATATTTT
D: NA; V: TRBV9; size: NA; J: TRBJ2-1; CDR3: CASSGRPGTMDYNEQFF; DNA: TGTGCCAGCAGCGGCCGTCCAGGGACAATGGATTACAATGAGCAGTTCTTC
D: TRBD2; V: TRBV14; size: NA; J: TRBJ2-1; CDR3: CASSSGRARGIASYNEQFF; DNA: TGTGCCAGCAGTTCCGGGAGGGCACGCGGTATTGCCTCCTACAATGAGCAGTTCTTC
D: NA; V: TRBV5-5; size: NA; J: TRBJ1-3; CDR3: CASSLDGSPLGNTIYF; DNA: TGTGCCAGCAGCTTGGACGGTTCGCCGTTGGGAAACACCATATATTTT
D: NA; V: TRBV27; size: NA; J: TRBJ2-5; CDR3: CASSLDPRGVQETQYF; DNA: TGTGCCAGCAGTTTAGATCCGCGGGGTGTCCAAGAGACCCAGTACTTC
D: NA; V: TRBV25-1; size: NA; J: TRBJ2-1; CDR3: CASSDRGGEGRVWFF; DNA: TGTGCCAGCAGTGACAGGGGGGGTGAAGGTAGGGTATGGTTCTTC
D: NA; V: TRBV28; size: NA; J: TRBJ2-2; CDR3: CASTESWGELFF; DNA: TGTGCCAGCACCGAGAGTTGGGGGGAGCTGTTTTTT
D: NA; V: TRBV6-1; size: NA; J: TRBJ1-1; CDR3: CASAGGVYTEAFF; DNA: TGTGCCAGCGCCGGGGGCGTTTACACTGAAGCTTTCTTT
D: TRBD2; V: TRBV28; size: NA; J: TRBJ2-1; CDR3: CAGPRGLAGGRRYNEQFF; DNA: TGTGCCGGGCCAAGGGGACTAGCGGGAGGGAGACGGTACAATGAGCAGTTCTTC
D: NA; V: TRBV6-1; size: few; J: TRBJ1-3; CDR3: CASSDTGNSGNTIYF; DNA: TGTGCCAGCAGTGATACAGGGAACTCTGGAAACACCATATATTTT
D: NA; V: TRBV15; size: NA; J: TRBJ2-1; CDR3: CATSRDQGFYNEQFF; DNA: TGTGCCACCAGCAGAGATCAAGGCTTCTACAATGAGCAGTTCTTC
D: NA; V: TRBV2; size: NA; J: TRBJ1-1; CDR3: CASRAAGGGDTEAFF; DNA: TGTGCCAGCAGGGCCGCCGGGGGGGGTGACACTGAAGCTTTCTTT
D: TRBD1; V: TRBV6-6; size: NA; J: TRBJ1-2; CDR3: CASSKDRAIYGYTF; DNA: TGTGCCAGCAGCAAGGACAGGGCCATATATGGCTACACCTTC
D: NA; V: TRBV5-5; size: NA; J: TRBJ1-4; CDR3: CASSLAGQTNEKLFF; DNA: TGTGCCAGCAGCTTGGCCGGGCAAACTAATGAAAAACTGTTTTTT
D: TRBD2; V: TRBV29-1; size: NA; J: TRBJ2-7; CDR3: CSVEGFSSGRDEQYF; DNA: TGCAGCGTTGAAGGCTTCTCTAGCGGGAGGGACGAGCAGTACTTC